This T cell receptor beta chain was captured by sequencing in a study of T cell changes during pregnancy in multiple sclerosis. Trimming removed 6 bases from V and 2 bases from J, with 14 bases in between. The germline V gene has CDR1 MNHEY and CDR2 SMNVEV (reference sequence). CDR3 size: 15 residues. Sequencing was performed with immunoSEQ multiplex PCR; in TCRdb, only in-frame clones are kept and a portion is missing. Of about 71,000 clones listed, more than 80% are singletons. This chain connects TRBV27 to TRBJ2-1, with D perhaps TRBD1 (6 bases). Here the sequenced sample was peripheral blood, taken in the third trimester of pregnancy. This receptor was identified in a female donor with multiple sclerosis, enrolled in a pregnancy study. CDR3 sequence: CASRWAGDTYNEQFF. The CDR3 DNA follows: TGTGCCAGCAGGTGGGCAGGGGATACCTACAATGAGCAGTTCTTC.